The source of this T cell receptor (beta chain) is a study of blood T cell repertoires in COVID-19. Study summary: The cDNA or gDNA used as material had been derived from T cells, B-cell-depleted T cells, or PBMCs.

The repertoire was sequenced with immunoSEQ multiplex PCR; TCRdb's copy has only in-frame clones and lacks some. The table has 30,000 or so clones, roughly 90% seen once. The CDR3 has 14 residues. The V gene's germline CDR1 is SEHNR and CDR2 FQNEAQ (reference sequence). V lost 3 bases and J lost 0; bases outside the gene matches: 1. This clone was observed a handful of times. The sequencing input was peripheral blood. The chain uses TRBV7-9 and TRBJ1-1; TRBD1 matches at 7 bases. The clonotype was recovered from a man aged 55 to 69 with active COVID-19. The CDR3 DNA follows: TGTGCCAGCAGCTTGGGACAGATGAACACTGAAGCTTTCTTT. It codes for CASSLGQMNTEAFF. Based on the CDR3 plus reference TRBV7-9 and TRBJ1-1, the full variable domain is DTGVSQNPRHKITKRGQNVTFRCDPISEHNRLYWYRQTLGQGPEFLTYFQNEAQLEKSRLLSDRFSAERPKGSFSTLEIQRTEQGDSAMYLCASSLGQMNTEAFFGQGTRLTVV.